A selection of T cell receptor beta chains follows, all from one sample in a study of Ad26.COV2.S vaccination and SARS-CoV-2 variants. Produced via immunoSEQ multiplex PCR; TCRdb's table is partial and in-frame only. Of about 400,000 clones in the sample, 75% to 90% were seen once. The material sequenced was peripheral blood, taken in a trial of Ad26.COV2.S vaccine versus placebo. All receptors derive from a person between 18 and 65 years old who received the Ad26.COV2.S COVID-19 vaccine or a placebo. Both conserved end residues are part of each CDR3. Each record gives: D gene, clone size, J gene, V gene, CDR3 protein, CDR3 DNA. A D gene is named only where the DNA matches it firmly. Clone size is stated in some rows and not others, as once, few, many or a class when expanded.

>-|-|TRBJ2-1|TRBV21-1
CASSNQRTAGKIYNEQFF
TGTGCCAGCAGCAACCAGAGGACTGCCGGGAAGATCTACAATGAGCAGTTCTTC
>TRBD1|-|TRBJ1-1|TRBV14
CASSPYLDRPSTEAFF
TGTGCCAGCAGCCCCTACCTGGACAGGCCGAGCACTGAAGCTTTCTTT
>-|-|TRBJ2-3|TRBV28
CASSLLTDTQYF
TGTGCCAGCAGTCTCTTGACAGATACGCAGTATTTT
>-|-|TRBJ2-1|TRBV15
CATSRDEAGDEQFF
TGTGCCACCAGCAGAGACGAGGCGGGTGATGAGCAGTTCTTC
>TRBD1|-|TRBJ2-3|TRBV4-1
CASSQFDRADTQYF
TGCGCCAGCAGCCAATTTGACAGGGCTGATACGCAGTATTTT
>TRBD2|-|TRBJ2-1|TRBV5-1
CASSPSGRAGEQFF
TGCGCCAGCAGCCCTAGCGGGAGGGCTGGTGAGCAGTTCTTC
>TRBD1|-|TRBJ2-5|TRBV5-1
CASSRDFRTGRQETQYF
TGCGCCAGCAGCCGGGATTTTCGGACAGGGAGACAAGAGACCCAGTACTTC
>TRBD2|-|TRBJ2-7|TRBV19
CASIFRTRFEQYF
TGTGCCAGTATCTTCAGGACTAGATTCGAGCAGTACTTC
>-|-|TRBJ1-4|TRBV5-1
CASSLGQGQNEKLFF
TGCGCCAGCAGCTTGGGTCAGGGTCAAAACGAAAAACTGTTTTTT
>TRBD2|-|TRBJ2-3|TRBV7-8
CASSLAGVPSTADTQYF
TGTGCCAGCAGCTTGGCGGGAGTACCGAGTACGGCAGATACGCAGTATTTT
>-|-|TRBJ2-1|TRBV5-1
CASSLDGTGYNEQFF
TGCGCCAGCAGCTTGGACGGTACAGGCTACAATGAGCAGTTCTTC
>-|many|TRBJ2-6|TRBV15
CATSRGSGSGANVLTF
TGTGCCACCAGCAGAGGTTCGGGGTCTGGGGCCAACGTCCTGACTTTC
>-|-|TRBJ1-3|TRBV6-1
CASSEAPQSSSGNTIYF
TGTGCCAGCAGTGAAGCGCCACAGTCGAGCTCTGGAAACACCATATATTTT
>-|-|TRBJ2-3|TRBV28
CASGKGVTDTQYF
TGTGCCAGCGGGAAGGGGGTGACAGATACGCAGTATTTT
>TRBD1|-|TRBJ1-2|TRBV9
CASGDRGGGYTF
TGTGCCAGCGGGGACAGGGGAGGTGGCTACACCTTC
>-|-|TRBJ2-5|TRBV9
CASTQGWGSEETQYF
TGTGCCAGCACCCAAGGATGGGGGTCTGAAGAGACCCAGTACTTC
>TRBD1|-|TRBJ1-5|TRBV28
CASSQPGGLSQPQHF
TGTGCCAGCAGTCAACCAGGGGGCCTGAGTCAGCCCCAGCATTTT
>TRBD1|-|TRBJ2-2|TRBV30
CAWTPPGQGGTGELFF
TGTGCCTGGACCCCCCCGGGACAGGGGGGCACCGGGGAGCTGTTTTTT
>TRBD1|-|TRBJ1-4|TRBV5-8
CASSHDRGTEKLFF
TGTGCCAGCAGCCATGACAGGGGGACTGAAAAACTGTTTTTT
>-|-|TRBJ2-1|TRBV28
CASSLVEGEQFF
TGTGCCAGCAGTCTAGTGGAGGGTGAGCAGTTCTTC
>-|-|TRBJ2-3|TRBV7-2
CASSLAVATDTQYF
TGTGCCAGCAGCTTAGCTGTCGCCACAGATACGCAGTATTTT
>-|once|TRBJ1-1|TRBV15
CATSLESWNTEAFF
TGTGCCACCAGCCTTGAGAGTTGGAACACTGAAGCTTTCTTT
>TRBD2|-|TRBJ2-1|TRBV2
CASTGVAGGDEQFF
TGTGCCAGCACCGGAGTAGCGGGAGGCGATGAGCAGTTCTTC
>-|-|TRBJ2-7|TRBV30
CAWERSRGPGEQYF
TGTGCCTGGGAAAGGAGCAGGGGACCGGGCGAGCAGTACTTC
>-|-|TRBJ2-2|TRBV24-1
CATSDSFRVGETGELFF
TGTGCCACCAGTGACTCCTTCAGGGTAGGGGAAACCGGGGAGCTGTTTTTT
>-|-|TRBJ2-2|TRBV6-2/TRBV6-3
CASSPLTMVAANTGELFF
TGTGCCAGCAGTCCCCTGACTATGGTAGCGGCGAACACCGGGGAGCTGTTTTTT